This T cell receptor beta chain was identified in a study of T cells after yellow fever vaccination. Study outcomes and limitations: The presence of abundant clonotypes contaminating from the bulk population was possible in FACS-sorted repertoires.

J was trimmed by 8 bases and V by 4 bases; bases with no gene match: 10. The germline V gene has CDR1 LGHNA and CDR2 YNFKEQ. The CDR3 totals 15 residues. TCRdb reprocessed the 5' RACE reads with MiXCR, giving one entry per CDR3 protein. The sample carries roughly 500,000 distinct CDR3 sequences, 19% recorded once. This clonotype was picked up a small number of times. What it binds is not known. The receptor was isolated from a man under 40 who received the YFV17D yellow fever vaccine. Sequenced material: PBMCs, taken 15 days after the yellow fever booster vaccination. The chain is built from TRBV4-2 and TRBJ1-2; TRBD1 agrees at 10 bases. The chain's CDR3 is CASSPEGQGIEGYTF. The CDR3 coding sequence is TGTGCCAGCAGCCCGGAGGGACAGGGGATCGAGGGCTACACCTTC.